This paragraph covers one T cell receptor (beta chain) sequence. The entry originates in a study of blood T cell repertoires in COVID-19. J was trimmed by 2 bases and V by 0 bases; bases with no gene match: 8. Germline values: CDR1 SGHDT, CDR2 YYEEEE. This CDR3 region has 17 residues. Assay: immunoSEQ multiplex PCR; the TCRdb copy retains only in-frame clones and omits some. The sample shows approximately 91,000 clones, over 70% of them seen only once. Sequences were obtained from peripheral blood. The receptor comes from a man between 65 and 85 years old with acute or convalescent COVID-19. The J gene is TRBJ1-5, the V gene TRBV5-6; 7 nucleotides agree with TRBD1. Here the CDR3 DNA reads TGTGCCAGCAGCTTGGCGGCAGGGGGAGTTGGCAATCAGCCCCAGCATTTT. Amino acids: CASSLAAGGVGNQPQHF.